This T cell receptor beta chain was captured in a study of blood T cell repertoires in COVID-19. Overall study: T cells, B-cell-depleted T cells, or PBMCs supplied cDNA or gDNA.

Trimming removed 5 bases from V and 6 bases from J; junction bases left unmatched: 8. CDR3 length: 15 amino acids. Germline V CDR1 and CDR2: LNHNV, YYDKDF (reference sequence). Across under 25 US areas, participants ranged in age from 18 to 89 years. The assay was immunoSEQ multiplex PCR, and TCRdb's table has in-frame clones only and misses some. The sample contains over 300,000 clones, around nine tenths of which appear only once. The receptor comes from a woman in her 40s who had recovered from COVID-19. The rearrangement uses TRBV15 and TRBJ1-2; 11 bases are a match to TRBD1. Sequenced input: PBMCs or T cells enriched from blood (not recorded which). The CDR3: CATSSTDRGHDGYTF. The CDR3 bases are TGTGCCACCAGCTCTACGGACAGGGGGCACGATGGCTACACCTTC.